The following is a TCR beta chain sequence with its context. The antigen is undetermined. The record originates from a study of blood T cells in healthy people across ages. Study results and limitations: Naive T cell percentage by flow cytometry tracked strongly with beta diversity.

Primers used in a second PCR of about 6 to 11 cycles were a sample-barcoded 5' primer and a J-beta primer mix. TCRdb reanalysed the 5' RACE reads using MiXCR and keeps one entry per CDR3 protein. The table lists 600,000 to 1,000,000 distinct CDR3 sequences, about three fifths of them singletons. From germline, CDR1 is DFQATT and CDR2 SNEGSKA (reference sequence). The CDR3 loop spans 14 amino acids. Trimming cost V 6 bases and J 2 bases, with 15 bases left between them. The receptor was isolated from a man aged 25 to 40 in good health. The genes are TRBV20-1 and TRBJ2-3; D ambiguous. Sequenced input: blood. This CDR3 reads CSAFRTADTDTQYF. The CDR3 DNA reads as TGCAGTGCCTTTAGGACGGCCGACACAGATACGCAGTATTTT.